The 15 T cell receptor beta chains presented below share a single source sample, sequenced in a study of blood T cell repertoires in COVID-19. Profiled with immunoSEQ multiplex PCR; TCRdb holds only in-frame clones, not every one. The sample includes around 87,000 clones, roughly 88% of them seen just once. Sequenced input: peripheral blood. These receptors were obtained from a human donor with active COVID-19. The donor label of this sample is uncertain.

V is TRBV28 and J is TRBJ1-2, with TRBD1 identical over 8 bases. V gave up 4 bases and J gave up 2 bases; unmatched junction bases: 6. The germline V gene encodes CDR1 MDHEN and CDR2 SYDVKM. This CDR3 region has 15 residues. CDR3: CASSSPPGGNYGYTF. The CDR3 nucleotides read TGTGCCAGCAGTTCCCCCCCAGGGGGCAACTATGGCTACACCTTC.

V is TRBV5-1 and J is TRBJ2-1; 12 bases are a match to TRBD2. The CDR3 runs to 17 residues. CDR1 is SGHRS and CDR2 is YFSETQ in the germline V gene. The V segment lost 3 bases and the J segment 5 bases; nucleotides outside the gene matches: 9. This CDR3 reads CASSSLAGGPLDNEQFF. The CDR3, as DNA: TGCGCCAGCAGCTCTCTAGCGGGGGGGCCTTTGGACAATGAGCAGTTCTTC.

This chain joins TRBV11-1 and TRBJ1-1; the D gene is possibly TRBD1 (6 bases). The CDR3 sequence is 14 residues long. The V end lost 1 base, the J end lost 1 base, and 7 bases lay between the germline ends. Germline values: CDR1 SGHAT, CDR2 FQDESV (reference sequence). CDR3 bases: TGTGCCAGCAGCTTAGGGACAGAGAACACTGAAGCTTTCTTT. Translating gives CASSLGTENTEAFF.

V usage is TRBV7-6 and J usage is TRBJ2-3; D is uncertain. Between the trimmed V and J ends, which lost 1 base and 2 bases, there was a span of 10 bases. The CDR3 is 15 residues long. Germline lookup yields CDR1 SGHVS and CDR2 FNYEAQ. The CDR3 is CASSLGEVSTDTQYF. Here the CDR3 DNA reads TGTGCCAGCAGCTTAGGTGAGGTATCCACAGATACGCAGTATTTT.

The CDR3 coding sequence is TGTGCCAGTAGTACCTTTCCGATCCTACTAGCGGGAGGGGCGGATACGCAGTATTTT. Its protein is CASSTFPILLAGGADTQYF. V is TRBV19 and J is TRBJ2-3; 13 bases are shared with TRBD2. The CDR3 extends over 19 amino acids. The germline V gene has CDR1 LNHDA and CDR2 SQIVND (reference sequence). V trimming: 4 bases; J trimming: 6 bases; junction bases outside the gene matches: 16.

The chain combines TRBV27 with TRBJ1-2, with 7 positions matching TRBD1. Germline V gives CDR1 MNHEY, CDR2 SMNVEV (reference sequence). This CDR3 region has 18 residues. The V and J ends lost 5 bases and 8 bases, in that order; junction bases with no gene match: 23. CDR3 in amino acids: CASSLRRKGQPGGWGYTF. Here the CDR3 DNA reads TGTGCCAGCAGTCTAAGACGAAAAGGACAGCCAGGGGGTTGGGGCTACACCTTC.

The chain links TRBV2 to TRBJ1-4; 9 nucleotides match TRBD1. Germline-derived CDR1 and CDR2 are SNHLY and FYNNEI. The CDR3 is 14 residues long. The junction had 4 bases not matched to a gene; V was cut back by 5 bases and J by 6 bases. CDR3 coding DNA: TGTGCCAGCAGTTACAGGGGGCTGGATGAAAAACTGTTTTTT. Translated, it gives CASSYRGLDEKLFF.

The CDR3, as DNA: TGTGCCAGCAGCGTAGTTGCGGGAAACTCTGGAAACACCATATATTTT. Translation gives CASSVVAGNSGNTIYF. This chain uses TRBV9 with TRBJ1-3; no definite D call. The CDR3 loop spans 16 amino acids. V shed 0 bases and J shed 0 bases, with 10 bases lying between them. Germline V lookup: CDR1 SGDLS, CDR2 YYNGEE.

The chain links TRBV10-3 to TRBJ2-7; D may be TRBD1 (6 bases). CDR1 ENHRY and CDR2 SYGVKD come from the germline V gene. This CDR3 contains 15 residues. Trimming removed 0 bases at V and 0 bases at J, with 9 bases between. For the CDR3, the DNA is TGTGCCATCAGTGAGTCAGGGACAAACTCCTACGAGCAGTACTTC. Translation: CAISESGTNSYEQYF.

This chain uses TRBV11-2 with TRBJ1-1, with TRBD1 matching over 11 bases. The CDR3 runs to 15 residues. Per germline, CDR1 SGHAT and CDR2 FQNNGV. With 5 bases clipped from V and 7 bases from J, the junction kept 9 bases outside the gene matches. The DNA for the CDR3 is TGTGCCAGCAGCCGGACAGGGGGCGCGAAAAGTGAAGCTTTCTTT. This sequence encodes CASSRTGGAKSEAFF.

V usage is TRBV28 and J usage is TRBJ2-2, with TRBD2 matching over 9 bases. J lost 4 bases, V lost 8 bases, and 11 bases had no gene match. Germline V gene sequence: CDR1 MDHEN, CDR2 SYDVKM. The CDR3 runs to 16 residues. The CDR3 spells CASGNSGGRGTGELFF. DNA for the CDR3: TGTGCCAGCGGGAATAGCGGGGGTCGCGGCACCGGGGAGCTGTTTTTT.

This rearrangement joins TRBV30 to TRBJ1-4; no clear D. Trimming stripped 0 bases from V and 4 bases from J, with 9 bases between. CDR3 size: 14 residues. The germline gives CDR1 GTSNPN, CDR2 SVGIG (reference sequence). The CDR3: CAWSVPRLNEKLFF. CDR3 nucleotides: TGTGCCTGGAGTGTACCCAGGCTTAATGAAAAACTGTTTTTT.

This sequence joins TRBV6-2 or TRBV6-3 and TRBJ1-1, with a weak D call TRBD1 (5 bases). This CDR3 spans 14 amino acids. The germline V gene encodes CDR1 MNHEY and CDR2 SVGEGT. V shed 2 bases and J shed 7 bases, with 14 bases lying between them. This CDR3 reads CASSYQIDSDEAFF. The CDR3, as DNA: TGTGCCAGCAGTTACCAAATAGACAGTGATGAAGCTTTCTTT.

The chain recombines TRBV15 with TRBJ2-1, with 8 bases identical to TRBD2. After removal of 3 bases from V and 4 bases from J, the junction contained 8 bases not matched to a gene. Germline CDR1 reads LNHNV; CDR2 reads YYDKDF (reference sequence). CDR3 length: 16 amino acids. The CDR3 here is CATSRPSGGPYNEQFF. The CDR3 DNA reads as TGTGCCACCAGCAGGCCGAGCGGGGGACCGTACAATGAGCAGTTCTTC.

V gene TRBV6-5 combines with J gene TRBJ1-2; the D gene is possibly TRBD1 (5 bases). CDR1 is MNHEY, CDR2 SVGAGI, per germline. Deletions cut 0 bases from V and 4 bases from J, with 12 bases between. This CDR3 has 15 residues. CDR3 amino acids: CASSYSGGDGYGYTF. The DNA of the CDR3 is TGTGCCAGCAGTTACTCGGGGGGAGACGGCTATGGCTACACCTTC.